One and the same sample provided the 13 T cell receptor beta chains below, sequenced in a study of shared clonotypes between healthy human individuals. Only in-frame clones appear in the TCRdb table, and some are missing; sequencing was by immunoSEQ multiplex PCR. The sample shows around 99,000 clones, almost 70% of them seen only once. The specimen sequenced was memory CD8+ T cells sorted from blood. Subset described: CD45RO+ cells pooled with CCR7-negative TemRA cells. The receptor set was obtained from a man aged 25-45 years in good health.

The CDR3 sequence: CSANRAEAFF. The DNA of the CDR3 is TGCAGTGCTAATCGAGCTGAAGCTTTCTTT. J is TRBJ1-1 and V is TRBV20-1; no firm D call. Germline CDR1 reads DFQATT; CDR2 reads SNEGSKA (reference sequence). The CDR3 totals 10 residues. V lost 4 bases and J 6 bases, leaving 6 bases between the germline ends.

The count of this clone is one. CDR3 coding DNA: TGTGCCAGCAGCTACTATATCACCGGGGAGCTGTTTTTT. Residues: CASSYYITGELFF. The chain uses TRBV13 and TRBJ2-2; D unclear. CDR1 is PRHDT and CDR2 is FYEKMQ in the germline V gene (reference sequence). The CDR3 is made up of 13 amino acids. The germline V and J ends were trimmed by 4 bases and 4 bases, with 7 bases remaining between them.

The chain links TRBV19 to TRBJ2-4; the D is unclear. This CDR3 is built from 14 residues. The ends were cut back, 7 bases at V and 2 bases at J, with 12 bases in the middle. Germline loops: CDR1 LNHDA, CDR2 SQIVND (reference sequence). CDR3 coding DNA: TGTGCCAGTAATAGGGATGTGACCAAAAACATTCAGTACTTC. Translated: CASNRDVTKNIQYF. The full variable domain, with the rest looked up from reference TRBV19 and TRBJ2-4, is DGGITQSPKYLFRKEGQNVTLSCEQNLNHDAMYWYRQDPGQGLRLIYYSQIVNDFQKGDIAEGYSVSREKKESFPLTVTSAQKNPTAFYLCASNRDVTKNIQYFGAGTRLSVL.

The genes are TRBV5-1 and TRBJ2-7, with D perhaps matching TRBD1 (6 bases). The CDR3 contains 14 residues. Trimming took off 4 bases at V and 3 bases at J, with 14 bases between the two ends. CDR1 SGHRS and CDR2 YFSETQ come from the germline V gene. CDR3 in DNA: TGCGCCAGCAGCGTGGGGCAGGGGAGCTACGAGCAGTACTTC. Amino acid sequence: CASSVGQGSYEQYF. Based on the CDR3 plus reference TRBV5-1 and TRBJ2-7, the full variable domain is KAGVTQTPRYLIKTRGQQVTLSCSPISGHRSVSWYQQTPGQGLQFLFEYFSETQRNKGNFPGRFSGRQFSNSRSEMNVSTLELGDSALYLCASSVGQGSYEQYFGPGTRLTVT.

The chain employs TRBV6-6 and TRBJ2-7; no clear D. The V end was cut by 4 bases, the J end by 1 base, with 14 bases between. Germline V gene data show CDR1 as MNHNY and CDR2 as SVGAGI (reference sequence). The CDR3 runs 15 residues. The CDR3 here is CASSSGRRWSYEQYF. CDR3 coding DNA: TGTGCCAGCAGTTCAGGACGGCGGTGGTCCTACGAGCAGTACTTC.

The chain recombines TRBV5-3 with TRBJ2-3, with TRBD2 matching over 7 bases. TRBV5-3 carries the ORF label, with uncertain function. The CDR3 extends over 18 amino acids. J lost 2 bases, V lost 4 bases, and 16 bases had no gene match. The CDR3 is CARSQDHGVAGDTDTQYF. DNA of the CDR3: TGTGCCAGAAGCCAAGACCACGGGGTGGCGGGAGACACAGATACGCAGTATTTT.

The genes are TRBV7-9 and TRBJ2-3; unclear D gene. CDR1 is SEHNR, CDR2 FQNEAQ, per germline (reference sequence). This CDR3 has 13 residues. Trimming left V 5 bases short and J 4 bases short, with 10 bases between. This CDR3 reads CASSPRPSDTQYF. The CDR3 DNA reads as TGTGCCAGCAGCCCCCGCCCATCAGATACGCAGTATTTT.

The V call is TRBV29-1, the J call TRBJ2-3; D uncertain. In germline, CDR1 is SQVTM, CDR2 ANQGSEA. Trimming cost V 1 base and J 2 bases, with 19 bases left between them. CDR3 length: 17 residues. In DNA, the CDR3 is TGCAGCGTTGAAGGGATTCCGAGCGCCTATATCACAGATACGCAGTATTTT. Encoded protein: CSVEGIPSAYITDTQYF.

The CDR3 DNA reads as TGTGCCAGCAGCTTACTGACAAGCACGGAGACCCAGTACTTC. Protein product: CASSLLTSTETQYF. J is TRBJ2-5 and V is TRBV5-4; D is uncertain. Germline loops: CDR1 SGHNT, CDR2 YYREEE (reference sequence). Between the trimmed V and J ends, which lost 2 bases and 5 bases, there was a span of 13 bases. This CDR3 region has 14 residues.

The V and J genes are TRBV11-2 and TRBJ2-3; D uncertain. The ends were cut back, 1 base at V and 5 bases at J, with 10 bases in the middle. CDR1 is SGHAT and CDR2 is FQNNGV in the germline V gene. CDR3 length equals 14 residues. CDR3 loop: CASSLASVGDTQYF. The CDR3 DNA reads as TGTGCCAGCAGCTTAGCATCGGTGGGAGATACGCAGTATTTT.

The chain uses TRBV19 and TRBJ1-2, with D uncertain. From germline, CDR1 is LNHDA and CDR2 SQIVND (reference sequence). Trimming removed 3 bases at V and 8 bases at J, with 10 bases between. CDR3 length: 12 amino acids. CDR3 nucleotide sequence: TGTGCCAGTAGTATCGGGGTGCGGGGCTACACCTTC. Translating gives CASSIGVRGYTF.

The rearrangement links TRBV27 to TRBJ2-7; D possibly corresponds to TRBD2 (5 bases). The CDR3 has 12 residues. Looked up from germline, CDR1 is MNHEY and CDR2 is SMNVEV (reference sequence). With 2 bases removed from V and 6 bases from J, the gap between germline ends came to 8 bases. The CDR3 sequence: CASSLGGLEQYF. DNA for the CDR3: TGTGCCAGCAGTTTAGGTGGACTCGAGCAGTACTTC.

This clone came up many times. This sequence joins TRBV19 and TRBJ2-2; 7 nucleotides agree with TRBD2. The length of the CDR3 is 14 residues. With 2 bases clipped from V and 6 bases from J, the junction kept 3 bases outside the gene matches. Looked up from germline, CDR1 is LNHDA and CDR2 is SQIVND (reference sequence). CDR3 region: CASSIRAGAGELFF. CDR3 nucleotide sequence: TGTGCCAGTAGTATACGGGCGGGGGCCGGGGAGCTGTTTTTT.